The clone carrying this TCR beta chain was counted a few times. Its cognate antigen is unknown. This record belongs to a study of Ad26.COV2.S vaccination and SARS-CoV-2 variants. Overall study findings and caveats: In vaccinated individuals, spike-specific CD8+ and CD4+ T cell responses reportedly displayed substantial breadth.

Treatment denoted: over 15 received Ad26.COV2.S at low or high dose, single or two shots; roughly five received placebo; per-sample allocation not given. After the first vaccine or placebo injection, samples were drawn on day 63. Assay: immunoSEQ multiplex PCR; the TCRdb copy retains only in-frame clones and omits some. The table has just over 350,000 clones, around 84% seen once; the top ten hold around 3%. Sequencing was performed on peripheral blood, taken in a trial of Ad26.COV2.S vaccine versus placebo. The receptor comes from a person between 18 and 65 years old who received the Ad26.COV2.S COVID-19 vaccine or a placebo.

The CDR3 nucleotides are TGCGCCAGCAGCTTGGGTGAGTCAAATCAGCCCCAGCATTTT. Translated: CASSLGESNQPQHF. The chain combines TRBV5-1 with TRBJ1-5; no reliable D call. The CDR3 is 14 amino acids. V lost 0 bases and J lost 4, with 8 bases in between. Germline CDR1 and CDR2: SGHRS and YFSETQ.